This TCR beta chain was sequenced for a study of molecular identifiers for immune sequencing clone quantification. Study-level information: Naive CD8 cell RNA, from roughly 18,000 or 92,000 cells, was split five ways in replicates, with four sequenced.

In its sample, this clonotype was seen many times. Libraries of naive CD8 cells were prepared from 20,000 to 1,000,000 sorted cells using 10%, 30% or 50% RNA. Naive CD8 T cells underwent sorting with the CD8+CD4-CCR7+CD45RA+ definition. Previously described methods with listed TCR primers produced the bulk TCR libraries. Via MiXCR, TCRdb re-called the PCR reads, giving one row per CDR3 protein. The sample records roughly 93,000 distinct CDR3 sequences, 15% to 20% being singletons. V shed 2 bases and J 5 bases; nucleotides not matched to a gene: 10. CDR1 and CDR2 from the germline V gene are MNHEY and SMNVEV (reference sequence). The CDR3 sequence is 17 residues long.

The sequence was obtained from a human donor in good health. Some libraries in this study had Jurkat cell RNA spiked in. This chain connects TRBV27 to TRBJ1-4; TRBD1 aligns across 8 bases. Sequencing was done on a sample of naive CD8+ T cells from blood, with Jurkat cell RNA spiked in. The subset: FACS-sorted CD8+CD4-CCR7+CD45RA+ naive T cells. The CDR3 DNA reads as TGTGCCAGCAGTTTAACTTCGCTGACAGGGGAAAATGAAAAACTGTTTTTT. Its translation is CASSLTSLTGENEKLFF.